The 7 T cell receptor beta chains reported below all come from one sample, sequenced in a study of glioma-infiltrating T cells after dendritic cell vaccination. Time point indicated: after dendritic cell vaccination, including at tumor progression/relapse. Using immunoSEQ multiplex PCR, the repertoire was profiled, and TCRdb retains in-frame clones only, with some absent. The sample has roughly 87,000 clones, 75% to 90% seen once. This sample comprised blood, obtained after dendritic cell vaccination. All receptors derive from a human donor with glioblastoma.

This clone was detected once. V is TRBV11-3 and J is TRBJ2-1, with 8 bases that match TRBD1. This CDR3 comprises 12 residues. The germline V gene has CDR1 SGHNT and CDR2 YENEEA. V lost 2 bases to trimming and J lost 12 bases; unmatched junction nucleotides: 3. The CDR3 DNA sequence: TGTGCCAGCAGCTTACCCGGACAGGGGCAGTTCTTC. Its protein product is CASSLPGQGQFF.

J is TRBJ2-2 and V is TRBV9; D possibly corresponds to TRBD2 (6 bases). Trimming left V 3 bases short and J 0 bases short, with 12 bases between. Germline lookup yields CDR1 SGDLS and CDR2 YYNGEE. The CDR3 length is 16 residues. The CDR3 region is CASSGVGGPNTGELFF. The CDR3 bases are TGTGCCAGCAGCGGGGTGGGGGGACCGAACACCGGGGAGCTGTTTTTT. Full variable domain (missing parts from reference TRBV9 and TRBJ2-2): DSGVTQTPKHLITATGQRVTLRCSPRSGDLSVYWYQQSLDQGLQFLIQYYNGEERAKGNILERFSAQQFPDLHSELNLSSLELGDSALYFCASSGVGGPNTGELFFGEGSRLTVL.

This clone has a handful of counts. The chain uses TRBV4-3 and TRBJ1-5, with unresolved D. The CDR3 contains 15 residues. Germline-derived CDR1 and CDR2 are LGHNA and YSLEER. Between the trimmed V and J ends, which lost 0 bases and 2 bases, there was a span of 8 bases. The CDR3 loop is CASSQEVGGNQPQHF. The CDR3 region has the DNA TGCGCCAGCAGCCAAGAGGTCGGGGGCAATCAGCCCCAGCATTTT.

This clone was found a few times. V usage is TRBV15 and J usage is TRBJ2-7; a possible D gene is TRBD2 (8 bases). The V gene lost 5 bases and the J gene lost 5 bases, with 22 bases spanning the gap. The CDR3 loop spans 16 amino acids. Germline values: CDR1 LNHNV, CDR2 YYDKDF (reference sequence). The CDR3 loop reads CATSSGGDSGVHEQYF. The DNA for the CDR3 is TGTGCCACCAGCTCGGGGGGGGACAGTGGAGTCCACGAGCAGTACTTC. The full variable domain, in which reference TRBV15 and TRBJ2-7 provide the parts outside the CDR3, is DAMVIQNPRYQVTQFGKPVTLSCSQTLNHNVMYWYQQKSSQAPKLLFHYYDKDFNNEADTPDNFQSRRPNTSFCFLDIRSPGLGDTAMYLCATSSGGDSGVHEQYFGPGTRLTVT.

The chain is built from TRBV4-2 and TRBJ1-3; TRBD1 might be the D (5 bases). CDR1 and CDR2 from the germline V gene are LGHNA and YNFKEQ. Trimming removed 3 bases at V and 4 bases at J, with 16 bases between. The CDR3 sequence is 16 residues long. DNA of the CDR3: TGTGCCAGCAGCCAGGCTGGCCCCAGGGTAGGAAACACCATATATTTT. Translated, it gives CASSQAGPRVGNTIYF.

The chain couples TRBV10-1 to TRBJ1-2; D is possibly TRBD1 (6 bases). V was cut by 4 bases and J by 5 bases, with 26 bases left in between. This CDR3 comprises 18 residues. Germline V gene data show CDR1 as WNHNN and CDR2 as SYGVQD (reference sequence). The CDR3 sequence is CASSGTQCRDTIRYGYTF. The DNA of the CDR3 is TGCGCCAGCAGTGGGACCCAATGCCGGGACACCATACGATATGGCTACACCTTC.

The CDR3 coding sequence is TGTGCCAGCAGCCTGGGGATAGCGGGGGTTTCCTCCTACAATGAGCAGTTCTTC. Residues: CASSLGIAGVSSYNEQFF. J is TRBJ2-1 and V is TRBV11-2, with TRBD2 identical over 9 bases. After removal of 5 bases from V and 0 bases from J, the junction contained 11 bases not matched to a gene. The CDR3 totals 18 residues. Per the germline V gene, CDR1 is SGHAT and CDR2 is FQNNGV.